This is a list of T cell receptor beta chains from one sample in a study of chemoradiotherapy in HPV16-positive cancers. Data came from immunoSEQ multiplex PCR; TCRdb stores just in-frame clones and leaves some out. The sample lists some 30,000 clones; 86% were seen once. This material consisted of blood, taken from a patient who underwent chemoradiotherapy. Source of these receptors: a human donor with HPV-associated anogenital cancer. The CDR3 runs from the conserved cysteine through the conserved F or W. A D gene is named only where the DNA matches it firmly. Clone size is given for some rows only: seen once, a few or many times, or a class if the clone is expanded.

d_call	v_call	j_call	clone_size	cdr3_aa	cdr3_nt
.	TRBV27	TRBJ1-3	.	CASSRSREAGNTIYF	TGTGCCAGCAGTCGTTCCAGGGAGGCTGGAAACACCATATATTTT
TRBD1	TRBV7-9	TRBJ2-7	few	CASSPTTGASYEQYF	TGTGCCAGCAGCCCGACGACAGGGGCCTCCTACGAGCAGTACTTC
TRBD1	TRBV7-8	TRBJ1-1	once	CASSDRGRGTEAFF	TGTGCCAGCAGCGACAGGGGTCGGGGCACTGAAGCTTTCTTT
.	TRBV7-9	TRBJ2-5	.	CASSPVDGTEYF	TGTGCCAGCAGCCCTGTTGACGGGACGGAATACTTC
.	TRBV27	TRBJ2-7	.	CASSLGGAREKQYF	TGTGCCAGCAGTTTAGGGGGGGCGAGGGAGAAGCAGTACTTC
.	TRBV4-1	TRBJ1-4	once	CASSPFAGRDEKLFF	TGCGCCAGCAGCCCATTCGCGGGGCGCGATGAAAAACTGTTTTTT
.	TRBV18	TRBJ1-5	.	CASSPAGDNQPQHF	TGTGCCAGCTCACCAGCAGGGGATAATCAGCCCCAGCATTTT
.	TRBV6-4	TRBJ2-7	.	CASSRDGGYEQYF	TGTGCCAGCAGTCGGGACGGCGGCTACGAGCAGTACTTC
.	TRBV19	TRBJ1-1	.	CASSIEDWNTEAFF	TGTGCCAGTAGTATAGAGGATTGGAACACTGAAGCTTTCTTT
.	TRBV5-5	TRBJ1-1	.	CASSPGGGGTEAFF	TGTGCCAGCAGTCCGGGGGGCGGAGGGACTGAAGCTTTCTTT
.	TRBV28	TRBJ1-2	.	CASTTGAPKGGYTF	TGTGCCAGCACAACGGGGGCCCCAAAGGGAGGCTACACCTTC
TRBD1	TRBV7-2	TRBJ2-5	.	CASSGGQGETQYF	TGTGCCAGCAGCGGGGGACAGGGGGAGACCCAGTACTTC
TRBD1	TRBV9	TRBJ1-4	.	CASSADIQGVGEKLFF	TGTGCCAGCAGCGCCGATATCCAGGGGGTTGGAGAAAAACTGTTTTTT
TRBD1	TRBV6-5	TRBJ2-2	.	CASRGQGSNTGELFF	TGTGCCAGCAGGGGACAGGGTTCGAACACCGGGGAGCTGTTTTTT
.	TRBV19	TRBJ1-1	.	CASNHPSKTGNTEAFF	TGTGCCAGTAACCATCCTTCAAAAACAGGGAACACTGAAGCTTTCTTT
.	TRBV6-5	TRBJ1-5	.	CASSLSGAYQPQHF	TGTGCCAGCAGTCTTTCGGGGGCGTATCAGCCCCAGCATTTT
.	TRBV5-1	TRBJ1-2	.	CASSSQGGGYTF	TGCGCCAGCAGCTCGCAGGGCGGAGGCTACACCTTC
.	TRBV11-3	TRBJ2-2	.	CASSFRVGGTGELFF	TGTGCCAGCAGCTTCCGCGTGGGAGGCACCGGGGAGCTGTTTTTT
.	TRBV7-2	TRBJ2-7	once	CASSLGPGREQYF	TGTGCCAGCAGCTTAGGGCCAGGGCGCGAGCAGTACTTC